The clone carrying this T cell receptor beta chain was seen repeatedly, ten times or more. The sample comes from a study of T-cell reconstitution after alpha-beta-depleted transplantation in children. The V end lost 0 bases, the J end lost 1 base, and 14 bases lay between the germline ends. There are 16 residues in the CDR3. Germline CDR1 is SGHRS and CDR2 is YFSETQ. Unique molecular identifiers were used to barcode this TCRbeta library. TCRdb redid the calling of the PCR reads with MiXCR, one entry per CDR3 protein. The data hold over 450,000 distinct CDR3 sequences, with roughly a tenth observed a single time.

V is TRBV5-1 and J is TRBJ2-7; possibly TRBD1 for D (6 bases). Sequenced here: PBMCs, sampled before TCRalphabeta/CD19-depleted stem cell transplant. The receptor was isolated from a child aged 2 to 10 with inherited bone marrow failure, due to receive a stem cell transplant. CDR3 residues: CASSLGAQGGSYEQYF. In nucleotides, the CDR3 is TGCGCCAGCAGCTTGGGGGCACAGGGCGGTTCCTACGAGCAGTACTTC.